Following are 24 T cell receptor beta chains from one sample sequenced in a study of blood T cell repertoires in COVID-19. Profiling relied on immunoSEQ multiplex PCR, and the TCRdb table lists in-frame clones only, not all of them. The repertoire includes over 250,000 clones, around 87% of them detected once, and approximately 5.3% sits in the top ten. Material for sequencing was PBMCs or T cells enriched from blood (not recorded which). The source of these receptors is a woman aged 25 to 39 who had recovered from COVID-19.

The chain employs TRBV7-3 and TRBJ1-2; TRBD1 is a possible D gene (6 bases). The CDR3 is 15 residues long. The V end lost 5 bases, the J end lost 8 bases, and 21 bases lay between the germline ends. Germline values: CDR1 SGHTA, CDR2 FQGTGA. CDR3 nucleotide sequence: TGTGCCAGCAGCGCCTCCTACCAGGGGTCAGAGGGCTACACCTTC. Translated, it gives CASSASYQGSEGYTF.

The CDR3 here is CASSPYTGLAANTGELFF. The DNA of the CDR3 is TGTGCCAGCAGCCCCTATACTGGACTAGCGGCTAACACCGGGGAGCTGTTTTTT. The chain employs TRBV9 and TRBJ2-2; 10 positions match TRBD2. CDR1 and CDR2 (germline): SGDLS, YYNGEE. There are 18 residues in the CDR3. The V and J ends lost 4 bases and 2 bases, in that order; junction bases with no gene match: 11.

The V call is TRBV27, the J call TRBJ1-5; TRBD1 matches 8 bases. Germline V gene data show CDR1 as MNHEY and CDR2 as SMNVEV (reference sequence). There are 14 residues in the CDR3. Trimming removed 6 bases from V and 5 bases from J; junction bases left unmatched: 6. The CDR3 region has the DNA TGTGCCAGCAGCGTCACGACAGGGGATCAGCCCCAGCATTTT. Its protein is CASSVTTGDQPQHF.

V gene TRBV6-1 combines with J gene TRBJ1-5, with no clear D. The length of the CDR3 is 12 residues. Germline CDR1 reads MNHNS; CDR2 reads SASEGT. Trimming took 3 bases from V and 6 from J, leaving 6 bases between them. The CDR3 reads CASSEGSQPQHF. The CDR3 region has the DNA TGTGCCAGCAGTGAGGGGAGTCAGCCCCAGCATTTT.

The chain uses TRBV5-1 and TRBJ2-3, with 8 bases aligning to TRBD2. V lost 1 base, J lost 4 bases, and 5 bases stayed unmatched. The V gene's germline CDR1 is SGHRS and CDR2 YFSETQ. The CDR3 sequence is 15 residues long. DNA for the CDR3: TGCGCCAGCAGCTTGCGGGGGGGCCAGTCAGATACGCAGTATTTT. This codes for CASSLRGGQSDTQYF.

This clone has a handful of counts. The V call is TRBV3-1 (or the pseudogene TRBV3-2), the J call TRBJ1-6; 7 nucleotides agree with TRBD1. CDR1 and CDR2 from the germline V gene are LGHDT and YNNKEL (reference sequence). This CDR3 has 14 amino acids. With V trimmed by 4 bases and J by 10 bases, 7 bases remained unmatched. The CDR3 DNA reads as TGTGCCAGCAGCCCTAGGACAGGATCGTCACCCCTCCACTTT. Its protein is CASSPRTGSSPLHF.

This sequence joins TRBV24-1 and TRBJ2-1, with D maybe TRBD1 (6 bases). The CDR3 runs 15 residues. The germline gives CDR1 KGHDR, CDR2 SFDVKD. Trimming removed 0 bases from V and 5 bases from J, with 10 bases in between. Here the CDR3 DNA reads TGTGCCACCAGTGATTTGGGGGGCCAGGACAATGAGCAGTTCTTC. It specifies CATSDLGGQDNEQFF.

The chain has TRBV19 and TRBJ1-4, with 9 bases aligning to TRBD1. The CDR3 contains 18 residues. After removal of 6 bases from V and 3 bases from J, the junction contained 14 bases not matched to a gene. Per germline, CDR1 LNHDA and CDR2 SQIVND (reference sequence). CDR3 region: CASSRPRLQGAANEKLFF. As DNA, the CDR3 is TGTGCCAGTAGCCGACCGAGGCTACAGGGGGCGGCTAATGAAAAACTGTTTTTT. Supplemented by reference TRBV19 and TRBJ1-4, the full variable domain reads DGGITQSPKYLFRKEGQNVTLSCEQNLNHDAMYWYRQDPGQGLRLIYYSQIVNDFQKGDIAEGYSVSREKKESFPLTVTSAQKNPTAFYLCASSRPRLQGAANEKLFFGSGTQLSVL.

This rearrangement joins TRBV18 to TRBJ1-2; a possible D gene is TRBD1 (5 bases). The CDR3 runs 15 residues. Germline assignment: CDR1 KGHSH and CDR2 LQKENI. Trimming removed 2 bases from V and 10 bases from J, with 20 bases in between. In DNA, the CDR3 is TGTGCCAGCTCACCAACATCCATCGGGGGAGACGACTACACCTTC. Translating gives CASSPTSIGGDDYTF. Variable domain in full (rest from reference TRBV18 and TRBJ1-2): NAGVMQNPRHLVRRRGQEARLRCSPMKGHSHVYWYRQLPEEGLKFMVYLQKENIIDESGMPKERFSAEFPKEGPSILRIQQVVRGDSAAYFCASSPTSIGGDDYTFGSGTRLTVV.

V gene TRBV4-1 combines with J gene TRBJ2-1; D gene unclear. The CDR3 is 14 residues long. CDR1 and CDR2 (germline): MGHRA, YSYEKL. Trimming took 3 bases from V and 6 from J, leaving 12 bases between them. The CDR3 is CASSHFGRVNEQFF. CDR3 coding DNA: TGCGCCAGCAGCCACTTCGGCCGGGTCAATGAGCAGTTCTTC.

This rearrangement joins TRBV6-5 to TRBJ1-5; D gene unclear. The ends were cut back, 8 bases at V and 0 bases at J, with 11 bases in the middle. Germline values: CDR1 MNHEY, CDR2 SVGAGI. CDR3 size: 14 residues. In nucleotides, the CDR3 is TGTGCCAGCCGACCGGGGTATAGCAATCAGCCCCAGCATTTT. It specifies CASRPGYSNQPQHF.

The gene calls are TRBV11-2 and TRBJ1-2; the match to TRBD1 covers 7 bases. Trimming cost V 3 bases and J 8 bases; bases outside gene matches: 9. The CDR3 is 14 amino acids. The V gene's germline CDR1 is SGHAT and CDR2 FQNNGV. CDR3 sequence: CASSFDRVVGGYTF. In DNA, the CDR3 is TGTGCCAGCAGCTTCGACAGGGTAGTCGGGGGCTACACCTTC.

The J gene is TRBJ1-6, the V gene TRBV7-2, with 8 bases lining up with TRBD1. Germline V lookup: CDR1 SGHTA, CDR2 FQGNSA. CDR3 length: 15 amino acids. J gave up 5 bases and V 11 bases, and 11 bases lay outside the gene matches. CDR3 in DNA: TGTGCCGCGAGCGTCTCGGGACAGGATAATTCACCCCTCCACTTT. Amino acid sequence: CAASVSGQDNSPLHF.

This chain connects TRBV7-9 to TRBJ1-1; 11 nucleotides agree with TRBD1. From germline, CDR1 is SEHNR and CDR2 FQNEAQ (reference sequence). The J segment lost 4 bases and the V segment lost 5 bases, leaving 3 bases of the junction unmatched. The CDR3 sequence is 14 residues long. CDR3 DNA sequence: TGTGCCAGCAGCGGACAGGGGGCGGGCACTGAAGCTTTCTTT. It codes for CASSGQGAGTEAFF.

The chain is built from TRBV9 and TRBJ2-5; 11 nucleotides agree with TRBD2. CDR3 size: 15 residues. Germline CDR1 SGDLS, CDR2 YYNGEE. Trimming took 3 bases from V and 5 from J; bases not matched to a gene: 6. CDR3 protein: CASSDIAGGQETQYF. In DNA, the CDR3 is TGTGCCAGCAGCGATATAGCGGGGGGGCAGGAGACCCAGTACTTC. Full variable domain (rest looked up from reference TRBV9 and TRBJ2-5): DSGVTQTPKHLITATGQRVTLRCSPRSGDLSVYWYQQSLDQGLQFLIQYYNGEERAKGNILERFSAQQFPDLHSELNLSSLELGDSALYFCASSDIAGGQETQYFGPGTRLLVL.

The V gene is TRBV7-9, the J gene TRBJ2-5; TRBD1 might be the D (5 bases). V was clipped by 5 bases and J by 2 bases, with 12 bases between them. This CDR3 region has 14 residues. Germline V gene sequence: CDR1 SEHNR, CDR2 FQNEAQ (reference sequence). CDR3 DNA sequence: TGTGCCAGCAGCCCCCGTGGACATCAAGAGACCCAGTACTTC. It encodes CASSPRGHQETQYF.

This sequence joins TRBV4-1 and TRBJ1-2, with D perhaps TRBD1 (5 bases). Germline lookup yields CDR1 MGHRA and CDR2 YSYEKL. The ends were cut back, 4 bases at V and 8 bases at J, with 17 bases in the middle. The CDR3 loop spans 14 amino acids. The CDR3 DNA reads TGCGCCAGCAGCCCTGGGGGGATGCGACGCGGCTACACCTTC. Its translation: CASSPGGMRRGYTF.

The chain links TRBV27 to TRBJ1-5, with D possibly being TRBD1 (5 bases). CDR1 and CDR2 from the germline V gene are MNHEY and SMNVEV (reference sequence). The germline V and J ends were trimmed by 9 bases and 7 bases, with 22 bases remaining between them. This CDR3 is built from 15 residues. The CDR3 sequence is CASSPVTVIGQPQHF. The CDR3 DNA sequence: TGTGCCAGTTCCCCCGTGACAGTTATAGGGCAGCCCCAGCATTTT.

This rearrangement joins TRBV5-5 to TRBJ2-7, with TRBD1 matching 10 bases. The length of the CDR3 is 14 residues. Germline CDR1 reads SGHKS; CDR2 reads YYEKEE (reference sequence). Germline trimming cut 6 bases from V and 3 bases from J; bases unmatched to any gene: 6. CDR3: CASMPDRGLYEQYF. CDR3 bases: TGTGCCAGCATGCCCGACAGGGGGCTCTACGAGCAGTACTTC.

The chain employs TRBV4-1 and TRBJ2-7, with TRBD1 matching over 8 bases. The trim removed 1 base at V and 3 bases at J, leaving 8 bases unmatched. Germline lookup yields CDR1 MGHRA and CDR2 YSYEKL. The CDR3 length is 16 residues. The CDR3 nucleotides are TGCGCCAGCAGCCAAGCAGGGGGCAGCCTTAGCTACGAGCAGTACTTC. Protein sequence: CASSQAGGSLSYEQYF.

This clone was seen just once. V and J are TRBV4-1 and TRBJ1-2; TRBD1 is a possible D gene (6 bases). V was shortened by 0 bases and J by 4 bases, with 12 bases between the two germline ends. CDR1 MGHRA and CDR2 YSYEKL come from the germline V gene. CDR3 size: 15 residues. CDR3: CASSQEDSSRYGYTF. CDR3 DNA sequence: TGCGCCAGCAGCCAAGAGGACAGTTCCCGCTATGGCTACACCTTC.

V and J are TRBV7-2 and TRBJ1-6, with 7 nucleotides matching TRBD1. The CDR3 is 14 amino acids. Germline V gene lookup returns CDR1 SGHTA and CDR2 FQGNSA. The junction had 7 bases not matched to a gene; V was cut back by 6 bases and J by 8 bases. This CDR3 reads CASRGGFFDSPLHF. The CDR3 coding sequence is TGTGCCAGCAGAGGGGGCTTCTTTGATTCACCCCTCCACTTT.

This sequence joins TRBV19 and TRBJ1-5, with TRBD1 matching over 8 bases. Germline CDR1 reads LNHDA; CDR2 reads SQIVND (reference sequence). The CDR3 totals 15 residues. The trim removed 4 bases at V and 5 bases at J, leaving 7 bases unmatched. The CDR3 DNA is TGTGCCAGTAGTACGATTGACAGGGGAGATCAGCCCCAGCATTTT. This sequence encodes CASSTIDRGDQPQHF. Together with reference TRBV19 and TRBJ1-5, the CDR3 gives the full variable domain: DGGITQSPKYLFRKEGQNVTLSCEQNLNHDAMYWYRQDPGQGLRLIYYSQIVNDFQKGDIAEGYSVSREKKESFPLTVTSAQKNPTAFYLCASSTIDRGDQPQHFGDGTRLSIL.

The chain links TRBV15 to TRBJ1-2; D gene unclear. The germline V gene encodes CDR1 LNHNV and CDR2 YYDKDF (reference sequence). V was pared by 1 base and J by 3 bases, with 9 bases between. The CDR3 loop spans 14 amino acids. The CDR3 region is CATSRGAGDYGYTF. DNA for the CDR3: TGTGCCACCAGCAGAGGGGCGGGAGACTATGGCTACACCTTC.